A selection of T cell receptor beta chains follows, all from one sample in a study of T-cell reconstitution after alpha-beta-depleted transplantation in children. TCRdb itself ran the PCR reads through MiXCR, one entry per CDR3 protein. The table has about 77,000 distinct CDR3 sequences, 18% seen once. Sequenced material: PBMCs, mostly from graft donor cells, taken 360 days after TCRalphabeta/CD19-depleted stem cell transplant. These receptor sequences come from a male patient aged 2-15 years who had a stem cell transplant for acute lymphoblastic leukemia, so the T cells may come from the graft donor. Each CDR3 is given with its conserved first and last residue. The D gene is left open where the match is weak. Rows give clone size only sometimes, using once, few, many, or a class for an expanded clone.

v_gene: TRBV27; abundance: NA; j_gene: TRBJ2-3; d_gene: NA; CDR3aa: CASSFQGSATDTQYF; CDR3nt: TGTGCCAGCAGCTTCCAGGGATCCGCCACAGATACGCAGTATTTT
v_gene: TRBV6-5; abundance: many; j_gene: TRBJ1-2; d_gene: TRBD1; CDR3aa: CASSYSSRGRGYGYTF; CDR3nt: TGTGCCAGCAGTTACTCATCAAGGGGGCGAGGGTATGGCTACACCTTC
v_gene: TRBV10-2; abundance: NA; j_gene: TRBJ2-3; d_gene: TRBD2; CDR3aa: CASSEDLAGAFTDTQYF; CDR3nt: TGCGCCAGCAGTGAGGACCTAGCGGGAGCCTTCACAGATACGCAGTATTTT
v_gene: TRBV11-3; abundance: NA; j_gene: TRBJ2-7; d_gene: NA; CDR3aa: CASSLQGWDYEQYF; CDR3nt: TGTGCCAGCAGCTTACAGGGGTGGGACTACGAGCAGTACTTC
v_gene: TRBV12-3/TRBV12-4; abundance: NA; j_gene: TRBJ2-7; d_gene: NA; CDR3aa: CASSFGGLSYEQYF; CDR3nt: TGTGCCAGCAGTTTCGGGGGACTCTCCTACGAGCAGTACTTC
v_gene: TRBV12-3/TRBV12-4; abundance: NA; j_gene: TRBJ2-1; d_gene: NA; CDR3aa: CASSPWGGPSHNEQFF; CDR3nt: TGTGCCAGCAGTCCCTGGGGGGGCCCCTCCCACAATGAGCAGTTCTTC
v_gene: TRBV12-3/TRBV12-4; abundance: NA; j_gene: TRBJ2-2; d_gene: TRBD2; CDR3aa: CASSLPGGPVTGELFF; CDR3nt: TGTGCCAGCAGTTTACCGGGAGGGCCTGTCACCGGGGAGCTGTTTTTT
v_gene: TRBV6-1; abundance: NA; j_gene: TRBJ2-7; d_gene: TRBD2; CDR3aa: CASMKAGGYEQYF; CDR3nt: TGTGCCAGCATGAAAGCGGGAGGCTACGAGCAGTACTTC
v_gene: TRBV5-1; abundance: few; j_gene: TRBJ1-2; d_gene: TRBD1; CDR3aa: CASSSGTAGESYGYTF; CDR3nt: TGCGCCAGCAGCTCCGGGACAGCTGGTGAGAGCTATGGCTACACCTTC
v_gene: TRBV10-2; abundance: few; j_gene: TRBJ2-7; d_gene: NA; CDR3aa: CATLPLPSPPYEQYF; CDR3nt: TGCGCCACCCTCCCATTGCCTTCCCCCCCCTACGAGCAGTACTTC
v_gene: TRBV28; abundance: few; j_gene: TRBJ2-7; d_gene: NA; CDR3aa: CASSLWYLNEQYF; CDR3nt: TGTGCCAGCAGTTTATGGTACCTGAACGAGCAGTACTTC
v_gene: TRBV20-1; abundance: many; j_gene: TRBJ2-1; d_gene: NA; CDR3aa: CSVGQGPYNEQFF; CDR3nt: TGCAGTGTGGGGCAGGGACCCTACAATGAGCAGTTCTTC
v_gene: TRBV5-1; abundance: NA; j_gene: TRBJ2-7; d_gene: TRBD2; CDR3aa: CASSPASGSHWDYEQYF; CDR3nt: TGCGCCAGCAGCCCCGCTAGCGGGAGCCATTGGGACTACGAGCAGTACTTC
v_gene: TRBV29-1; abundance: few; j_gene: TRBJ2-2; d_gene: TRBD1; CDR3aa: CSVDGTGGRGELFF; CDR3nt: TGCAGCGTTGATGGGACAGGGGGCAGGGGGGAGCTGTTTTTT
v_gene: TRBV27; abundance: NA; j_gene: TRBJ1-2; d_gene: NA; CDR3aa: CASSLSAQGFYGYTF; CDR3nt: TGTGCCAGCAGTTTATCGGCACAGGGATTCTATGGCTACACCTTC
v_gene: TRBV12-3/TRBV12-4; abundance: few; j_gene: TRBJ1-1; d_gene: NA; CDR3aa: CASRYTGTNTEAFF; CDR3nt: TGTGCCAGCAGATACACAGGGACGAACACTGAAGCTTTCTTT
v_gene: TRBV5-1; abundance: NA; j_gene: TRBJ2-3; d_gene: NA; CDR3aa: CASSLWTDTQYF; CDR3nt: TGCGCCAGCAGCTTGTGGACAGATACGCAGTATTTT
v_gene: TRBV29-1; abundance: few; j_gene: TRBJ2-4; d_gene: NA; CDR3aa: CSVAAGAKNIQYF; CDR3nt: TGCAGCGTTGCAGCGGGAGCCAAAAACATTCAGTACTTC
v_gene: TRBV5-1; abundance: few; j_gene: TRBJ1-4; d_gene: NA; CDR3aa: CASSLRDANEKLFF; CDR3nt: TGCGCCAGCAGCCTTCGGGACGCCAATGAAAAACTGTTTTTT
v_gene: TRBV20-1; abundance: NA; j_gene: TRBJ2-5; d_gene: NA; CDR3aa: CSARGLASIGETQYF; CDR3nt: TGCAGTGCTAGAGGTTTGGCATCGATAGGGGAGACCCAGTACTTC
v_gene: TRBV11-3; abundance: few; j_gene: TRBJ2-5; d_gene: TRBD2; CDR3aa: CASSPQTSGIQTQYF; CDR3nt: TGTGCCAGCAGCCCTCAGACTAGCGGGATACAGACCCAGTACTTC
v_gene: TRBV6-6; abundance: few; j_gene: TRBJ1-6; d_gene: NA; CDR3aa: CASSLRVNSPLHF; CDR3nt: TGTGCCAGCAGTCTCAGGGTAAATTCACCCCTCCACTTT
v_gene: TRBV7-2; abundance: few; j_gene: TRBJ1-5; d_gene: NA; CDR3aa: CASSRTVRNQPQHF; CDR3nt: TGTGCCAGCAGTCGGACAGTTCGCAATCAGCCCCAGCATTTT
v_gene: TRBV29-1; abundance: few; j_gene: TRBJ2-1; d_gene: NA; CDR3aa: CSVEQVTYNEQFF; CDR3nt: TGCAGCGTTGAACAGGTGACCTACAATGAGCAGTTCTTC
v_gene: TRBV19; abundance: NA; j_gene: TRBJ1-2; d_gene: NA; CDR3aa: CASSPYSAFGYTF; CDR3nt: TGTGCCAGTAGTCCCTACAGTGCGTTCGGCTACACCTTC
v_gene: TRBV27; abundance: NA; j_gene: TRBJ2-7; d_gene: TRBD2; CDR3aa: CASRTGTIGEQYF; CDR3nt: TGTGCCAGCAGAACCGGGACTATAGGCGAGCAGTACTTC
v_gene: TRBV7-8; abundance: many; j_gene: TRBJ1-1; d_gene: TRBD1; CDR3aa: CASSSTGYTEAFF; CDR3nt: TGTGCCAGCAGCTCGACAGGGTACACTGAAGCTTTCTTT
v_gene: TRBV7-2; abundance: many; j_gene: TRBJ2-1; d_gene: NA; CDR3aa: CASSTDGAGEQFF; CDR3nt: TGTGCCAGCAGCACGGACGGTGCCGGTGAGCAGTTCTTC
v_gene: TRBV5-1; abundance: many; j_gene: TRBJ2-4; d_gene: NA; CDR3aa: CASSLAPSNIQYF; CDR3nt: TGCGCCAGCAGCTTGGCCCCGTCAAACATTCAGTACTTC
v_gene: TRBV12-3/TRBV12-4; abundance: few; j_gene: TRBJ2-1; d_gene: NA; CDR3aa: CASTHGHRAPYNEQFF; CDR3nt: TGTGCCAGCACCCACGGGCACAGGGCACCCTACAATGAGCAGTTCTTC
v_gene: TRBV12-3/TRBV12-4; abundance: few; j_gene: TRBJ2-5; d_gene: NA; CDR3aa: CASSFALVRGPQETQYF; CDR3nt: TGTGCCAGCAGTTTCGCTCTCGTCCGGGGACCCCAAGAGACCCAGTACTTC
v_gene: TRBV20-1; abundance: NA; j_gene: TRBJ2-7; d_gene: NA; CDR3aa: CSARPLEGYGSYEQYF; CDR3nt: TGCAGTGCTAGACCCCTTGAGGGTTATGGCTCCTACGAGCAGTACTTC
v_gene: TRBV20-1; abundance: few; j_gene: TRBJ2-1; d_gene: TRBD1; CDR3aa: CSATDRAYNEQFF; CDR3nt: TGCAGTGCTACGGACAGGGCCTACAATGAGCAGTTCTTC
v_gene: TRBV5-1; abundance: NA; j_gene: TRBJ1-2; d_gene: TRBD1; CDR3aa: CASSTGTGGGYGYTF; CDR3nt: TGCGCCAGCAGCACCGGGACAGGGGGCGGCTATGGCTACACCTTC
v_gene: TRBV24-1; abundance: few; j_gene: TRBJ2-7; d_gene: NA; CDR3aa: CATSDFSSYEQYF; CDR3nt: TGTGCCACCAGTGATTTCAGCTCCTACGAGCAGTACTTC
v_gene: TRBV18; abundance: few; j_gene: TRBJ1-2; d_gene: NA; CDR3aa: CASSSGTSSVEGYTF; CDR3nt: TGTGCCAGCTCGTCCGGGACCTCGTCTGTAGAAGGCTACACCTTC
v_gene: TRBV24-1; abundance: NA; j_gene: TRBJ2-1; d_gene: TRBD1; CDR3aa: CAIATGTRNEQFF; CDR3nt: TGTGCCATTGCGACAGGGACCCGCAATGAGCAGTTCTTC
v_gene: TRBV7-2; abundance: few; j_gene: TRBJ2-7; d_gene: NA; CDR3aa: CASSRTLVGEQYF; CDR3nt: TGTGCCAGCAGCCGTACACTAGTTGGCGAGCAGTACTTC
v_gene: TRBV7-6; abundance: few; j_gene: TRBJ2-2; d_gene: TRBD2; CDR3aa: CASSWTSGSRELFF; CDR3nt: TGTGCCAGCAGCTGGACTAGCGGGAGTAGGGAGCTGTTTTTT
v_gene: TRBV6-1; abundance: few; j_gene: TRBJ1-2; d_gene: NA; CDR3aa: CASSEALGQRYGYTF; CDR3nt: TGTGCCAGCAGTGAAGCGCTAGGACAGAGGTATGGCTACACCTTC
v_gene: TRBV25-1; abundance: few; j_gene: TRBJ2-7; d_gene: NA; CDR3aa: CASSEFGAVTSYEQYF; CDR3nt: TGTGCCAGCAGTGAATTCGGGGCAGTCACCTCCTACGAGCAGTACTTC
v_gene: TRBV5-1; abundance: many; j_gene: TRBJ2-3; d_gene: NA; CDR3aa: CASSFLAAPEDTQYF; CDR3nt: TGCGCCAGCAGTTTCCTAGCAGCTCCAGAAGATACGCAGTATTTT
v_gene: TRBV5-1; abundance: many; j_gene: TRBJ1-2; d_gene: TRBD1; CDR3aa: CASSPDRLANYGYTF; CDR3nt: TGCGCCAGCAGCCCGGACAGGCTAGCTAACTATGGCTACACCTTC
v_gene: TRBV12-3/TRBV12-4; abundance: few; j_gene: TRBJ2-7; d_gene: TRBD1; CDR3aa: CASSFGTGPYEQYF; CDR3nt: TGTGCCAGCAGTTTTGGGACAGGGCCCTACGAGCAGTACTTC
v_gene: TRBV6-5; abundance: NA; j_gene: TRBJ1-4; d_gene: NA; CDR3aa: CASSYSKRGRTNEKLFF; CDR3nt: TGTGCCAGCAGTTACTCGAAGCGAGGCAGAACTAATGAAAAACTGTTTTTT
v_gene: TRBV11-3; abundance: few; j_gene: TRBJ2-7; d_gene: NA; CDR3aa: CASSLRSHYEQYF; CDR3nt: TGTGCCAGCAGCTTAAGGAGCCATTACGAGCAGTACTTC
v_gene: TRBV18; abundance: NA; j_gene: TRBJ2-2; d_gene: TRBD2; CDR3aa: CASSPGRLAGGELFF; CDR3nt: TGTGCCAGCTCACCCGGAAGACTAGCGGGCGGGGAGCTGTTTTTT
v_gene: TRBV25-1; abundance: few; j_gene: TRBJ2-5; d_gene: NA; CDR3aa: CASSAMLGATETQYF; CDR3nt: TGTGCCAGCAGTGCCATGCTGGGGGCAACGGAGACCCAGTACTTC
v_gene: TRBV7-9; abundance: few; j_gene: TRBJ1-2; d_gene: NA; CDR3aa: CASSQNYGYTF; CDR3nt: TGTGCCAGCAGCCAGAACTATGGCTACACCTTC
v_gene: TRBV2; abundance: NA; j_gene: TRBJ1-4; d_gene: NA; CDR3aa: CASNLVPGHGEKLFF; CDR3nt: TGTGCCAGCAATCTAGTCCCGGGACATGGAGAAAAACTGTTTTTT
v_gene: TRBV9; abundance: NA; j_gene: TRBJ2-2; d_gene: NA; CDR3aa: CASSTTEPTGELFF; CDR3nt: TGTGCCAGCAGCACGACAGAGCCCACCGGGGAGCTGTTTTTT
v_gene: TRBV12-3/TRBV12-4; abundance: few; j_gene: TRBJ2-7; d_gene: NA; CDR3aa: CASSWSAGYPYEQYF; CDR3nt: TGTGCCAGCAGTTGGTCAGCGGGCTATCCCTACGAGCAGTACTTC
v_gene: TRBV4-1; abundance: NA; j_gene: TRBJ2-7; d_gene: TRBD2; CDR3aa: CASSRWTSGRVYEQYF; CDR3nt: TGCGCCAGCAGCCGCTGGACTAGCGGGAGGGTCTACGAGCAGTACTTC
v_gene: TRBV24-1; abundance: many; j_gene: TRBJ2-3; d_gene: TRBD2; CDR3aa: CATSDLLSGTNTDTQYF; CDR3nt: TGTGCCACCAGTGATTTGCTTAGCGGGACCAACACAGATACGCAGTATTTT